This T cell receptor (beta chain) was sequenced in a study of CD8+ T cells in alopecia areata. Study-wide background: Severity was scored as percentage of affected scalp area in treated patients.

The CDR3 runs to 13 residues. Germline loops: CDR1 SGHRS, CDR2 YFSETQ. Between the trimmed V and J ends, which lost 1 base and 4 bases, there was a span of 6 bases. Extracted from the samples, RNA was reverse transcribed into cDNA to serve as the sequencing template. Using immunoSEQ multiplex PCR, the repertoire was profiled, and TCRdb retains in-frame clones only, with some absent. Of about 90,000 clones detected, around 47% appear once; the ten largest clones hold roughly a sixth. Treatment noted: oral pan-JAK inhibitor, 5-10 mg twice daily. The V call is TRBV5-1, the J call TRBJ1-5; weak D call: TRBD1 (5 bases). The origin of this receptor is a human donor with alopecia areata. The sample consisted of CD8+ T cells sorted from blood, taken at week 24, from a patient treated with tofacitinib. The CDR3 nucleotides are TGCGCCAGCAGCTTGTCAGGGAATCAGCCCCAGCATTTT. This encodes CASSLSGNQPQHF.